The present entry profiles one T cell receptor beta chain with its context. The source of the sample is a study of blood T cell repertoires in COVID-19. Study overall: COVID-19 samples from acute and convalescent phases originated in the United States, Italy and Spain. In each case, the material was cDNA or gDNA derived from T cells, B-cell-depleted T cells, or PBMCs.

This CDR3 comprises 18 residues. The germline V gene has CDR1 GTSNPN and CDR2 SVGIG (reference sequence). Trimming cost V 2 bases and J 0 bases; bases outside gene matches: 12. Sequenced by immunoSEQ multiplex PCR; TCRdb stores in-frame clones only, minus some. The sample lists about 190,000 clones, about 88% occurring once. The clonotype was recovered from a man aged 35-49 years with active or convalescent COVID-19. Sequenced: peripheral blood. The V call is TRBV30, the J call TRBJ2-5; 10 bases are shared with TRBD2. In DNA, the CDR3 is TGTGCCTGGAGTAAGGAACTAGCGGGAAAGAGTTACCAAGAGACCCAGTACTTC. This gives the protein CAWSKELAGKSYQETQYF.